This T cell receptor beta chain was captured in a study of T cell repertoires in cytomegalovirus infection. Whole-study context: Well-studied HLA-B-restricted epitopes and recently identified HLA-C-restricted epitopes of CMV were both used in the study. It can be stated that public TCR beta signatures indicated CMV infection as well as a matching HLA type.

Each CDR3 protein is one row after TCRdb ran MiXCR on the reads. Here the sample spans some 700,000 distinct CDR3 sequences, about 33% being singletons. This clonotype was counted many times. Its antigen is as yet unknown. The study's findings and limits: Carriers of CMV plus the relevant HLA were identified by cumulative public TCR beta family frequency. The ex vivo response was dominated by HLA-C-restricted CMV-specific TCR beta clonotypes.

The sample was cultured PBMCs, taken from culture after CMV antigen stimulation. The source of this sequence is a human donor in good health (CMV status not recorded). Some clones in this sample may be carry-over from other donors' samples.

This chain's CDR3 is CASSFGQGGAEAFF. The CDR3, as DNA: TGTGCCAGCAGCTTCGGACAGGGAGGGGCTGAAGCTTTCTTT. This chain connects TRBV7-9 to TRBJ1-1; 8 bases are shared with TRBD1. The CDR3 length is 14 residues. CDR1 SEHNR and CDR2 FQNEAQ come from the germline V gene (reference sequence). Trimming at V came to 3 bases and at J to 6 bases, leaving 6 bases not matched to a gene.